This T cell receptor (beta chain) stems from a study of graft-versus-host responses after intestinal transplantation. In regard to this clone: Antigen: not known.

V was cut by 3 bases and J by 6 bases, with 13 bases left in between. This CDR3 contains 14 residues. The germline V gene has CDR1 MDHEN and CDR2 SYDVKM. TCRdb's table, derived via immunoSEQ multiplex PCR, lists solely in-frame clones and lacks some. The sample contains approximately 92,000 clones, 80% to 95% of which appear only once. The sequence was obtained from a human donor who received an intestinal transplant. The sample in question was unstimulated CD8+ T cells sorted from spleen or lymph node cells, obtained before intestinal transplant. The V and J genes are TRBV28 and TRBJ2-3, with D possibly matching TRBD2 (5 bases). CDR3 coding DNA: TGTGCCAGCAGTTTCCGGGAAGAAGAGGATACGCAGTATTTT. Translation: CASSFREEEDTQYF.